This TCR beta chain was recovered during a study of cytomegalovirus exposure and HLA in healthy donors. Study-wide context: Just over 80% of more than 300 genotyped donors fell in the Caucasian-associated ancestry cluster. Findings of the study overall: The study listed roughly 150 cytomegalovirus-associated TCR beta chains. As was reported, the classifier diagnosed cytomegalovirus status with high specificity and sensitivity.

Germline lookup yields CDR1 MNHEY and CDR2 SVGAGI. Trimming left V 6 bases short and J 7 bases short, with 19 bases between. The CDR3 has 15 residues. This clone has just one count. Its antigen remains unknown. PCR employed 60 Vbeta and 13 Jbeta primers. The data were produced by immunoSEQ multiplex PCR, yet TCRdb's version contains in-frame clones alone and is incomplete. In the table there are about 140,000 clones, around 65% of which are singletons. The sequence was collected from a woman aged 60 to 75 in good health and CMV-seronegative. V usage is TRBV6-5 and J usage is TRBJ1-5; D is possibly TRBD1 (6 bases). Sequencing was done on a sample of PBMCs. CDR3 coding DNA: TGTGCCAGCAGAGCCAGACAGGCACCCAACCAGCCCCAGCATTTT. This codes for CASRARQAPNQPQHF.